The entry that follows covers one T cell receptor (beta chain) sequence. This sample was included in a study of T cell changes during pregnancy in multiple sclerosis. Clones were read by immunoSEQ multiplex PCR, and TCRdb kept only the in-frame ones, dropping some. The table has approximately 40,000 clones, nearly 90% seen once; the top ten hold roughly 0.48%. The CDR3 is made up of 15 amino acids. The J segment lost 5 bases and the V segment lost 10 bases, leaving 14 bases of the junction unmatched. The specimen was CD4+ T cells from peripheral blood mononuclear cells, collected in the first trimester of pregnancy. The chain is built from TRBV23-1 and TRBJ2-4; 7 positions agree with TRBD2. Being an ORF, TRBV23-1 has a function that is uncertain. This receptor was taken from a female donor with multiple sclerosis, enrolled in a pregnancy study. This CDR3 is CANKGSWEGQNIQYF. The CDR3 region has the DNA TGCGCCAATAAAGGATCGTGGGAGGGACAAAACATTCAGTACTTC.